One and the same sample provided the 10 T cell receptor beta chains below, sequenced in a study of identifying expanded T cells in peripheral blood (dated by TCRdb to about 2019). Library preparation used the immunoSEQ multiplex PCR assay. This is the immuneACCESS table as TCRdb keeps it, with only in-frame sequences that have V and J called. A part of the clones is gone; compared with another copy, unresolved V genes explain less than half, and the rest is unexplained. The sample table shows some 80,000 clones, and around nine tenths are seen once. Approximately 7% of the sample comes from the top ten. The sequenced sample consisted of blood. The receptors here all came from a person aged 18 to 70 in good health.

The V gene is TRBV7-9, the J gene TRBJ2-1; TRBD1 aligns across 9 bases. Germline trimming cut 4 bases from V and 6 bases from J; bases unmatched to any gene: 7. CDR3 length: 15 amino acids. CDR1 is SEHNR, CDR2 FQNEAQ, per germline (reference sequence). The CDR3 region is CASSWTRTGVNEQFF. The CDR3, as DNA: TGTGCCAGCAGCTGGACCCGGACAGGGGTCAATGAGCAGTTCTTC.

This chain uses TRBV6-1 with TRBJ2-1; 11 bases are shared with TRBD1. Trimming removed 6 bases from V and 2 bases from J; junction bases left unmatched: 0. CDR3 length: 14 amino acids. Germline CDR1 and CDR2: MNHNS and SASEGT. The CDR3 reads CASRDRGPYNEQFF. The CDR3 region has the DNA TGTGCCAGCAGGGACAGGGGGCCCTACAATGAGCAGTTCTTC.

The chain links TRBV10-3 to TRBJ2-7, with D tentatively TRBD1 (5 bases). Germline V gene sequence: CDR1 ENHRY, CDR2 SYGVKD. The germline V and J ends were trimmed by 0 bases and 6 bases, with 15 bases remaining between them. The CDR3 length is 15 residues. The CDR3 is CAISESGREGREQYF. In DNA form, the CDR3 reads TGTGCCATCAGTGAGTCAGGCAGGGAAGGGCGCGAGCAGTACTTC.

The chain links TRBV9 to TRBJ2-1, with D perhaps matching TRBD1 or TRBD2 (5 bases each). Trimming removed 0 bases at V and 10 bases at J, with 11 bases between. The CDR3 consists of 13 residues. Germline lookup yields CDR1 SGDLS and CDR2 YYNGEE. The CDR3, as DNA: TGTGCCAGCAGCGTAGCTGGGGGAGTAGAGCAGTTCTTC. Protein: CASSVAGGVEQFF.

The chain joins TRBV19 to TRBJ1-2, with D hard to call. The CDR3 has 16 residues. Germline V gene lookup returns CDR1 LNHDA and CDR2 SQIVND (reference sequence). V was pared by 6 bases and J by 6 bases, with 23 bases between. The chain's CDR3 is CASSLYGSPYGHGYTF. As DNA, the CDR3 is TGTGCCAGTAGCCTCTACGGGTCACCCTACGGCCATGGCTACACCTTC.

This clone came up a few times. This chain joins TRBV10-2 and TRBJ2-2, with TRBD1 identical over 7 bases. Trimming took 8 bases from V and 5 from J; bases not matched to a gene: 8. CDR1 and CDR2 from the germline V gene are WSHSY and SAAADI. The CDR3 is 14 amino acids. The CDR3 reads CASGEQGMTGELFF. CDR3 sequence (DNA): TGCGCCAGCGGGGAACAGGGGATGACCGGGGAGCTGTTTTTT.

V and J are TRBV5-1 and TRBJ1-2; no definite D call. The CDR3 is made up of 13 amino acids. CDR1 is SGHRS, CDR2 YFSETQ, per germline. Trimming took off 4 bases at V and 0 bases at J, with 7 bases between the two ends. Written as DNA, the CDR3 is TGCGCCAGCAGCCTAGAGACTAACTATGGCTACACCTTC. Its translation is CASSLETNYGYTF.

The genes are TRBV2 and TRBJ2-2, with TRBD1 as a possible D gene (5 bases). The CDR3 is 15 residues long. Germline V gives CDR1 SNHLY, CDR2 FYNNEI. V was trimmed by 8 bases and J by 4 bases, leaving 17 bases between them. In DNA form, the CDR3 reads TGTGCCAGCGGGGCCCCTGGGCAGGTCACCGGGGAGCTGTTTTTT. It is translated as CASGAPGQVTGELFF.

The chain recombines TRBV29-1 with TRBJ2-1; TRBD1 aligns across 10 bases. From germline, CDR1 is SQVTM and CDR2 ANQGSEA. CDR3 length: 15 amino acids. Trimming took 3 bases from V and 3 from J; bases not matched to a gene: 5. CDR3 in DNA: TGCAGCGTTGACCGGACAGGGGGGTACTACAATGAGCAGTTCTTC. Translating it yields CSVDRTGGYYNEQFF.

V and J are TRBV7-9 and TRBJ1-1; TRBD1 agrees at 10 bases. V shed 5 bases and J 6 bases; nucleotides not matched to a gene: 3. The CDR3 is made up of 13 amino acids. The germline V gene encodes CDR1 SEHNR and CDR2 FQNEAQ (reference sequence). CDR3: CASSQDRGSEAFF. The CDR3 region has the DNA TGTGCCAGCAGCCAGGACAGGGGGTCTGAAGCTTTCTTT.